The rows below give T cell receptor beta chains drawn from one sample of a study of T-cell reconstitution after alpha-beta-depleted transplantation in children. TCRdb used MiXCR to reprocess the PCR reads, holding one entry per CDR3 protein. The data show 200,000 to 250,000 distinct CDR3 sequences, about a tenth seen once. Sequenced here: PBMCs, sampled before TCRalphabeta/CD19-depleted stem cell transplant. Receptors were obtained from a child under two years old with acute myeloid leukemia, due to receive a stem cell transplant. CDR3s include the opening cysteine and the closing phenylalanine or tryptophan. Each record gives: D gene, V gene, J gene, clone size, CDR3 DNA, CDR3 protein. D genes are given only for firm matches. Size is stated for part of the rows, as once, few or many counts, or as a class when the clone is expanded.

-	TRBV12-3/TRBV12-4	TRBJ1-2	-	TGTGCCAGCAGGGACATTGGCTATTATGGCTACACCTTC	CASRDIGYYGYTF
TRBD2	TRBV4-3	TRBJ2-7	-	TGCGCCAGCAGCCAAGGGCTAGCGGCCTCCTACGAGCAGTACTTC	CASSQGLAASYEQYF
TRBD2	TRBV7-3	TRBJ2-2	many	TGTGCCAGCAGCTTCCGGGGGGTGGGCACCGGGGAGCTGTTTTTT	CASSFRGVGTGELFF
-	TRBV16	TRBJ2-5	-	TGTGCCAGCAGCCAATCGAGGCAAGAGACCCAGTACTTC	CASSQSRQETQYF
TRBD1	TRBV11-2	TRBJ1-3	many	TGTGCCAGCAGCCGAAGCCAATACAGGGGCTCTGGAAACACCATATATTTT	CASSRSQYRGSGNTIYF
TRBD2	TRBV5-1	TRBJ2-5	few	TGCGCCAGCAGCCCCCCAGGGCGGGGGGCGCGAGAGACCCAGTACTTC	CASSPPGRGARETQYF
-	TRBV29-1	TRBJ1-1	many	TGCAGCGTTAGCGGGACAAACATGAACACTGAAGCTTTCTTT	CSVSGTNMNTEAFF
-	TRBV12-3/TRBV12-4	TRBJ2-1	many	TGTGCCAGCAGTGCGACAGTCCTTAAGATGGAGCAGTTCTTC	CASSATVLKMEQFF
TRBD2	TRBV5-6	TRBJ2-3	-	TGTGCCATGGGCCGCGGGGGGCTCGGAGATACGCAGTATTTT	CAMGRGGLGDTQYF
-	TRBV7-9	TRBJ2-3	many	TGTGCCAGCAGCTTATATGATCGACTTTACTCCACAGATACGCAGTATTTT	CASSLYDRLYSTDTQYF
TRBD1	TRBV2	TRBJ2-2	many	TGTGCCAGCAGGGCCAAGGACAGGGTCACCGGGGAGCTGTTTTTT	CASRAKDRVTGELFF
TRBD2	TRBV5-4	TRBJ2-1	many	TGTGCCAGCAGCTTGGACCCCGGGACTAGCTCCTACAATGAGCAGTTCTTC	CASSLDPGTSSYNEQFF
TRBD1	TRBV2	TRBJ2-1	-	TGTGCCAGCGGGACAGGGGGCTACAATGAGCAGTTCTTC	CASGTGGYNEQFF
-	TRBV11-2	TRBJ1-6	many	TGTGCCAGCAGCTTTTCCGGGAGATATAATTCACCCCTCCACTTT	CASSFSGRYNSPLHF
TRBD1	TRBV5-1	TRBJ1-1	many	TGCGCCAGCAGCGAAGGACAGGGAGGCCGGGCTTTCTTT	CASSEGQGGRAFF
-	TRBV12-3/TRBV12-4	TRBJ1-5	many	TGTGCCAGCAGTCAGGAGGGGCCCCAGCATTTT	CASSQEGPQHF
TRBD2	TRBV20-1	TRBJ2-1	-	TGTAGTGCTAGCCACGGGCCTAGCGGGGAAATCTACAATGAGCAGTTCTTC	CSASHGPSGEIYNEQFF
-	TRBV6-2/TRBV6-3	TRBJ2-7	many	TGTGCCAGCAGTTACGGGCGGAGAATCGCCTCCTACGAGCAGTACTTC	CASSYGRRIASYEQYF
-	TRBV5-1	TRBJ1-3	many	TGCGCCAGCAGCTCTGGAAACACCATATATTTT	CASSSGNTIYF
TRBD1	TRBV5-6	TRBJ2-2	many	TGTGCCAGCAGCTTGGAAGGCACAGGGGTTTCCGGGGAGCTGTTTTTT	CASSLEGTGVSGELFF
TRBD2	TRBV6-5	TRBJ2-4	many	TGTGCCAGCAGTTGGGGACTAGCGGGGGGACAGTACTTC	CASSWGLAGGQYF
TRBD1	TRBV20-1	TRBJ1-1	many	TGCAGTGCTAGATACCGGACAGGAGGCACTGAAGCTTTCTTT	CSARYRTGGTEAFF
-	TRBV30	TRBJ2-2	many	TGTGCCTGGATCAAGGGGAGCTCAGCCACCGGGGAGCTGTTTTTT	CAWIKGSSATGELFF
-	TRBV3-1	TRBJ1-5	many	TGTGCCAGCAGCCAAAGGGCCGGCGATCAGCCCCAGCATTTT	CASSQRAGDQPQHF
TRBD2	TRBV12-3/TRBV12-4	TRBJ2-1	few	TGTGCCAGCAGTTCCCGGCAGACTAGCGGGGGGCCCGAGGATGAGCAGTTCTTC	CASSSRQTSGGPEDEQFF
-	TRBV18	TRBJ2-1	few	TGTGCCAGCTCACCACCTTCGGGACTCCACAATGAGCAGTTCTTC	CASSPPSGLHNEQFF
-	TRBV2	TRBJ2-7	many	TGTGCCAGCAGTGACCCGGCGGAGGGTCCCTACGAGCAGTACTTC	CASSDPAEGPYEQYF
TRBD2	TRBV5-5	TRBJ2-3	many	TGTGCCAGCAGGTTCCTTAGCGGGACAGATACGCAGTATTTT	CASRFLSGTDTQYF
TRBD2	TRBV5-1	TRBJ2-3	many	TGCGCCAGCAGCCCCCGGGCTAGCGGGGGGGGCGCAGATACGCAGTATTTT	CASSPRASGGGADTQYF
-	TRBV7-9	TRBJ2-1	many	TGTGCCAGCAGCTTAGAGCCGTACGGCTCCTACAATGAGCAGTTCTTC	CASSLEPYGSYNEQFF
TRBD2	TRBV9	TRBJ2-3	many	TGTGCCAGCATTAGAGAGCGGGAGCAAAGAGATACGCAGTATTTT	CASIREREQRDTQYF
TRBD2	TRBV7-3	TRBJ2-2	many	TGTGCCAGCAGCTTAAATAGCGGGAGGACCGGGGAGCTGTTTTTT	CASSLNSGRTGELFF
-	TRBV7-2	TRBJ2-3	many	TGTGCCAGCAGCTCGGAGGGATCTAGCACAGATACGCAGTATTTT	CASSSEGSSTDTQYF
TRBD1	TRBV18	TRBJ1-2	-	TGTGCCAGCTCACCCAATAACTTTCGGGGGACAGGATTCTATGGCTACACCTTC	CASSPNNFRGTGFYGYTF
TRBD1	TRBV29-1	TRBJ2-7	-	TGCAGCGTTGAGGTAGGGGACAGCGATCAGTACTTC	CSVEVGDSDQYF
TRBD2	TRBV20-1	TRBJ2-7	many	TGCAGTGCTGGCTATAGCGGGAGGGGTTCCTACGAGCAGTACTTC	CSAGYSGRGSYEQYF
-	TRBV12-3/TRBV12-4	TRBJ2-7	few	TGTGCCAGCAGTTTAGGACCGGGGGCAGGCGAGCAGTACTTC	CASSLGPGAGEQYF
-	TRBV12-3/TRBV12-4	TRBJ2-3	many	TGTGCCAGCGGCGGATTGCTTCCCACAGATACGCAGTATTTT	CASGGLLPTDTQYF
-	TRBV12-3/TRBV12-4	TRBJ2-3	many	TGTGCCAGCAGCGGGGACGGCGTGGCGCCAGATACGCAGTATTTT	CASSGDGVAPDTQYF
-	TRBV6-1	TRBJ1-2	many	TGTGCCAGCACCCCAATTGGGGACTATGGCTACACCTTC	CASTPIGDYGYTF